This T cell receptor (beta chain) was observed in a study of ipilimumab plus nivolumab after autologous stem cell transplantation. Using immunoSEQ multiplex PCR, the repertoire was profiled, and TCRdb retains in-frame clones only, with some absent. Here the sample spans some 17,000 clones, 71% being singletons. V lost 4 bases, J lost 2 bases, and 15 bases lay in between. There are 16 residues in the CDR3. Germline CDR1 is MNHNS and CDR2 is SASEGT. The receptor was derived from a male donor with diffuse large B-cell lymphoma. The sequences come from PBMCs, collected in a trial of ipilimumab plus nivolumab as post-transplant consolidation. The V gene is TRBV6-1, the J gene TRBJ1-5; a possible D gene is TRBD1 (6 bases). The CDR3 here is CASSVRGGLGNQPQHF. DNA for the CDR3: TGTGCCAGCAGTGTAAGGGGGGGTCTGGGCAATCAGCCCCAGCATTTT.